The 10 T cell receptor beta chains below all came from one sample that was sequenced in a study of blood T cell repertoires in COVID-19. Profiling relied on immunoSEQ multiplex PCR, and the TCRdb table lists in-frame clones only, not all of them. There are about 280,000 clones in the sample; roughly 89% occur only once, and 2% to 2.5% lies in the top ten. Sequencing input: peripheral blood. The receptors stem from a man aged 45-65 years with acute or convalescent COVID-19.

This chain joins TRBV21-1 and TRBJ1-4; the D call of TRBD1 is as the table states it, not checked on the DNA. TRBV21-1 is recorded as a pseudogene. The CDR3 runs 16 residues. CDR3 DNA: TGTGCCAGCAGCAAAGGCGACAGGGGGCTAAATGAAAAACTGTTTTTT. The encoded protein is CASSKGDRGLNEKLFF.

CDR3 sequence reads: CASATRNNQPQHF. In DNA, the CDR3 is TGTGCCAGCGCGACGAGGAACAATCAGCCCCAGCATTTT. The chain is built from TRBV2 and TRBJ1-5; D uncertain. CDR1 is SNHLY, CDR2 FYNNEI, per germline. V was pared by 8 bases and J by 3 bases, with 11 bases between. CDR3 size: 13 residues.

This chain joins TRBV4-2 and TRBJ2-7; D unresolved. The germline V and J ends were trimmed by 1 base and 3 bases, with 7 bases remaining between them. Germline CDR1 and CDR2: LGHNA and YNFKEQ. The CDR3 is made up of 13 amino acids. The CDR3 region is CASSQAHNYEQYF. DNA for the CDR3: TGTGCCAGCAGCCAAGCCCACAACTACGAGCAGTACTTC.

This clone has just one count. The chain has TRBV25-1 and TRBJ2-2; TRBD1 matches at 7 bases. The CDR3 spans 18 residues. V gave up 5 bases and J gave up 0 bases; unmatched junction bases: 12. Germline-derived CDR1 and CDR2 are MGHDK and SYGVNS. CDR3 residues: CASSKDRSLFANTGELFF. The CDR3 nucleotides are TGTGCCAGCAGTAAGGACAGGTCCTTGTTCGCGAACACCGGGGAGCTGTTTTTT.

This rearrangement joins TRBV9 to TRBJ2-4; no firm D call. Germline V gives CDR1 SGDLS, CDR2 YYNGEE. Trimming took 0 bases from V and 8 from J, leaving 9 bases between them. The CDR3 is 13 amino acids. CDR3 amino acids: CASSVEVADIQYF. The CDR3 nucleotides are TGTGCCAGCAGCGTAGAGGTCGCGGACATTCAGTACTTC. The entire variable domain, with the rest obtained from reference TRBV9 and TRBJ2-4, is as follows: DSGVTQTPKHLITATGQRVTLRCSPRSGDLSVYWYQQSLDQGLQFLIQYYNGEERAKGNILERFSAQQFPDLHSELNLSSLELGDSALYFCASSVEVADIQYFGAGTRLSVL.

V gene TRBV7-8 combines with J gene TRBJ2-7; 8 nucleotides match TRBD1. Per germline, CDR1 SGHVS and CDR2 FQNEAQ. This CDR3 contains 18 residues. V lost 0 bases to trimming and J lost 4 bases; unmatched junction nucleotides: 14. CDR3 in amino acids: CASSLAMFSGQGAYEQYF. The CDR3 DNA reads TGTGCCAGCAGCTTAGCAATGTTTAGTGGGCAGGGGGCTTACGAGCAGTACTTC.

A single count supports this clone. The genes are TRBV7-9 and TRBJ1-2; D possibly corresponds to TRBD1 (6 bases). CDR1 and CDR2 from the germline V gene are SEHNR and FQNEAQ (reference sequence). With 1 base removed from V and 0 bases from J, the gap between germline ends came to 21 bases. This CDR3 contains 19 residues. CDR3 sequence: CASSLGLLRGTEANYGYTF. The DNA for the CDR3 is TGTGCCAGCAGCTTAGGGTTGCTCAGGGGCACTGAAGCTAACTATGGCTACACCTTC.

V and J are TRBV19 and TRBJ2-3; D not certain. This CDR3 comprises 13 residues. The V gene lost 5 bases and the J gene lost 6 bases, with 12 bases spanning the gap. From germline, CDR1 is LNHDA and CDR2 SQIVND (reference sequence). CDR3 loop: CASSAGYSDTQYF. As DNA, the CDR3 is TGTGCCAGTAGTGCAGGTTATAGTGATACGCAGTATTTT.

This chain joins TRBV14 and TRBJ2-2; TRBD1 matches 7 bases. The germline gives CDR1 SGHDN, CDR2 FVKESK. The CDR3 totals 15 residues. Trimming at V came to 4 bases and at J to 2 bases, leaving 4 bases not matched to a gene. For the CDR3, the DNA is TGTGCCAGCAGCCCCTACAGGGGAAACACCGGGGAGCTGTTTTTT. Its translation is CASSPYRGNTGELFF.

J is TRBJ1-2 and V is TRBV21-1; TRBD1, the table's D call, lacks a check against the DNA. TRBV21-1 represents a pseudogene. CDR3 length: 15 amino acids. The CDR3 is CASSKGQGRNYGYTF. For the CDR3, the DNA is TGTGCCAGCAGCAAAGGACAGGGGCGTAACTATGGCTACACCTTC.